The 16 T cell receptor beta chains given below trace back to one sample, sequenced in a study of T cell repertoires in cytomegalovirus infection. From the reads, TCRdb called clonotypes with MiXCR, one entry per CDR3 protein. The data show about 220,000 distinct CDR3 sequences, approximately 40% seen once. The antigens of these receptors remain unknown. Sequenced material: CD8+ T cells from cultured PBMCs, taken from culture after CMV antigen stimulation. Source of these receptors: a human donor in good health (CMV status not recorded). Some clones in this sample may be carry-over from other donors' samples.

This clonotype was seen a handful of times. The chain recombines TRBV7-9 with TRBJ2-1; tentative D call: TRBD1 (6 bases). CDR3 length: 15 residues. Per the germline V gene, CDR1 is SEHNR and CDR2 is FQNEAQ (reference sequence). V dropped 5 bases and J dropped 8 bases, with 19 bases sitting between them. The CDR3 DNA reads TGTGCCAGCAGCGGGACGGAAGTCAAGGGGGATGAGCAGTTCTTC. It codes for CASSGTEVKGDEQFF.

This clonotype was detected a few times. The chain couples TRBV5-1 to TRBJ2-7; 7 bases are shared with TRBD2. V gave up 0 bases and J gave up 0 bases; unmatched junction bases: 6. Germline V gene lookup returns CDR1 SGHRS and CDR2 YFSETQ. This CDR3 spans 16 amino acids. The CDR3 sequence: CASSLALGGGSYEQYF. CDR3 in DNA: TGCGCCAGCAGCTTGGCCCTTGGCGGGGGCTCCTACGAGCAGTACTTC.

The chain combines TRBV28 with TRBJ2-7, with D perhaps matching TRBD2 (6 bases). V was pared by 3 bases and J by 0 bases, with 12 bases between. CDR3 length: 15 amino acids. CDR1 and CDR2 (germline): MDHEN, SYDVKM. The CDR3 nucleotides read TGTGCCAGCAGTTTTCCGGACGGGAGCTCCTACGAGCAGTACTTC. This encodes CASSFPDGSSYEQYF. The full variable domain, in which reference TRBV28 and TRBJ2-7 provide the parts outside the CDR3, is DVKVTQSSRYLVKRTGEKVFLECVQDMDHENMFWYRQDPGLGLRLIYFSYDVKMKEKGDIPEGYSVSREKKERFSLILESASTNQTSMYLCASSFPDGSSYEQYFGPGTRLTVT.

This clonotype was seen just once. J is TRBJ2-1 and V is TRBV27; TRBD2 is a possible D gene (5 bases). Germline V lookup: CDR1 MNHEY, CDR2 SMNVEV (reference sequence). The CDR3 runs to 13 residues. V was pared by 2 bases and J by 10 bases, with 12 bases between. CDR3 in amino acids: CASSLGLWEEQFF. For the CDR3, the DNA is TGTGCCAGCAGTTTAGGCCTTTGGGAGGAGCAGTTCTTC.

The chain has TRBV2 and TRBJ2-1; D unclear. CDR3 length: 12 amino acids. Germline assignment: CDR1 SNHLY and CDR2 FYNNEI. V lost 10 bases to trimming and J lost 2 bases, with 9 bases between them. The CDR3 loop reads CATSGPYNEQFF. The CDR3, as DNA: TGTGCCACCTCCGGGCCCTACAATGAGCAGTTCTTC.

The V gene is TRBV10-3, the J gene TRBJ2-7, with TRBD1 matching over 9 bases. After removal of 0 bases from V and 1 base from J, the junction contained 4 bases not matched to a gene. Germline V gives CDR1 ENHRY, CDR2 SYGVKD. This CDR3 has 16 residues. CDR3 sequence reads: CAISESGGTGSYEQYF. The CDR3 DNA sequence: TGTGCCATCAGTGAGTCTGGAGGGACAGGGTCCTACGAGCAGTACTTC.

This clonotype has a handful of counts. V is TRBV28 and J is TRBJ2-7, with TRBD1 identical over 11 bases. The CDR3 totals 15 residues. CDR1 is MDHEN, CDR2 SYDVKM, per germline. The ends lost 5 bases at V and 3 bases at J; junction bases unmatched: 6. CDR3 sequence reads: CASSPGQGAIYEQYF. CDR3 DNA sequence: TGTGCCAGCAGTCCAGGACAGGGGGCCATCTACGAGCAGTACTTC.

CDR3 in DNA: TGTGCCAGCGGCGAACCTAGCGGGAGGGCACCATACGAGCAGTACTTC. This translates into CASGEPSGRAPYEQYF. V usage is TRBV28 and J usage is TRBJ2-7; 12 bases are a match to TRBD2. V trimming: 8 bases; J trimming: 4 bases; junction bases outside the gene matches: 12. The V gene's germline CDR1 is MDHEN and CDR2 SYDVKM. The CDR3 consists of 16 residues.

This chain joins TRBV20-1 and TRBJ2-1, with D perhaps TRBD2 (6 bases). The CDR3 spans 14 residues. Trimming cost V 2 bases and J 4 bases, with 12 bases left between them. CDR1 is DFQATT, CDR2 SNEGSKA, per germline (reference sequence). This CDR3 reads CSARLAKTYNEQFF. The CDR3 nucleotides read TGCAGTGCTAGACTAGCGAAGACTTACAATGAGCAGTTCTTC.

The V gene is TRBV7-9, the J gene TRBJ2-7; D is ambiguous. The V and J ends lost 1 base and 3 bases respectively, with 7 bases between them. Germline V gene lookup returns CDR1 SEHNR and CDR2 FQNEAQ (reference sequence). The CDR3 consists of 13 residues. CDR3 coding DNA: TGTGCCAGCAGCTTAGTAGGGAACTACGAGCAGTACTTC. This codes for CASSLVGNYEQYF.

V and J are TRBV5-4 and TRBJ2-5; perhaps TRBD1 as D (5 bases). The CDR3 contains 12 residues. V gave up 6 bases and J gave up 7 bases, with 13 bases separating them. Germline loops: CDR1 SGHNT, CDR2 YYREEE (reference sequence). The CDR3 region has the DNA TGTGCCAGCATAGGGGCCTCAGGGACCCAGTACTTC. It yields the protein CASIGASGTQYF.

The genes are TRBV27 and TRBJ2-7; the D call may be TRBD1 or TRBD2 (5 bases each). Trimming left V 5 bases short and J 7 bases short, with 21 bases between. The CDR3 length is 15 residues. The V gene's germline CDR1 is MNHEY and CDR2 SMNVEV (reference sequence). CDR3 coding DNA: TGTGCCAGCAGTCGGAGTAGGGGCGCATCGGGGGAGCAGTACTTC. It specifies CASSRSRGASGEQYF.

Remarks on this clonotype: This sequence may be a read error, since a much larger clone differs from it by one base. The CDR3 bases are TGCAGTGCTAACCCACTAGAGTACTATGAGCAGTTCTTC. Encoded protein: CSANPLEYYEQFF. The chain employs TRBV20-1 and TRBJ2-1; D is possibly TRBD2 (5 bases). CDR3 length: 13 residues. Germline assignment: CDR1 DFQATT and CDR2 SNEGSKA (reference sequence). With 4 bases removed from V and 8 bases from J, the gap between germline ends came to 15 bases.

This sequence joins TRBV7-6 and TRBJ2-1, with D perhaps matching TRBD1 or TRBD2 (5 bases each). The CDR3 is made up of 17 amino acids. V gave up 0 bases and J gave up 8 bases, with 20 bases separating them. The germline gives CDR1 SGHVS, CDR2 FNYEAQ. CDR3 sequence reads: CASSLARGSKGSHEQFF. CDR3 bases: TGTGCCAGCAGCTTAGCGAGGGGCAGTAAGGGCTCTCATGAGCAGTTCTTC.

This chain connects TRBV12-3 or TRBV12-4 to TRBJ2-7, with D possibly being TRBD1 (5 bases). The CDR3 sequence is 14 residues long. V shed 6 bases and J shed 5 bases, with 17 bases lying between them. The CDR3 bases are TGTGCCAGCAGCTCAGGGTTTTCTCCCAACGAGCAGTACTTC. Residues: CASSSGFSPNEQYF.

The chain is built from TRBV29-1 and TRBJ2-3; D gene ambiguous. The CDR3 runs to 13 residues. Germline CDR1 is SQVTM and CDR2 is ANQGSEA. Between the trimmed V and J ends, which lost 6 bases and 1 base, there was a span of 11 bases. The CDR3 reads CSVTQMGTDTQYF. The CDR3, as DNA: TGCAGCGTGACCCAAATGGGCACAGATACGCAGTATTTT.